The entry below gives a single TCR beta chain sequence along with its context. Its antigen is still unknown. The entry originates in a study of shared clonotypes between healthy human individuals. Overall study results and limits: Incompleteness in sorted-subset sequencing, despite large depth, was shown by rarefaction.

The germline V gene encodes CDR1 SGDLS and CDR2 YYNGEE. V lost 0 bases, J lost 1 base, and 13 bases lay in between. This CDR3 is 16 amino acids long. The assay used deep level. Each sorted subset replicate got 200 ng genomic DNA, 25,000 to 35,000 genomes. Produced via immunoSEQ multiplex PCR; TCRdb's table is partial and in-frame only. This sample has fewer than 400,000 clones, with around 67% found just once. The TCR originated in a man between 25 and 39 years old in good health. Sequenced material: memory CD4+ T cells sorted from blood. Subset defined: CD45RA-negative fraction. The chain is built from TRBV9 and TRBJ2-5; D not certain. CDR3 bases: TGTGCCAGCAGCGTAGAGGCACGCGTCAGCCAAGAGACCCAGTACTTC. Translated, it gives CASSVEARVSQETQYF.